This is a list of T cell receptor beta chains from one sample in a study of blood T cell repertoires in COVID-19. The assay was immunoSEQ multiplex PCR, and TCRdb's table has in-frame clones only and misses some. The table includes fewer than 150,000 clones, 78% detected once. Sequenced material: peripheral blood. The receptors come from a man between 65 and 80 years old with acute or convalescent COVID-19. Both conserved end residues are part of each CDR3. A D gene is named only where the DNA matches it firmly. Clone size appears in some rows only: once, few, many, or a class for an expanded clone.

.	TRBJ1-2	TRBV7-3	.	TGTGCCAGCAGTTCCGGGGGCTATGGCTACACCTTC	CASSSGGYGYTF
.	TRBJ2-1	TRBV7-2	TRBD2	TGTGCCAGCAGCTTATTTAGCGGGGAGTACAATGAGCAGTTCTTC	CASSLFSGEYNEQFF
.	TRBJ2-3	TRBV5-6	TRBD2	TGTGCCAGCAGCCCCGGGACTAGCGGTACAGATACGCAGTATTTT	CASSPGTSGTDTQYF
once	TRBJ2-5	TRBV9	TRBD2	TGTGCCAGCAGCGTCGGGCTAGCGGATGTTGGGGAGACCCAGTACTTC	CASSVGLADVGETQYF
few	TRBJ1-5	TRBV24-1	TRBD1	TGTGCCACCAGTGATGGGGACAGGGGGACTCAGCCCCAGCATTTT	CATSDGDRGTQPQHF
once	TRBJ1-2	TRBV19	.	TGTGCCAGTAGTACTCAGGGTGACTATGGCTACACCTTC	CASSTQGDYGYTF
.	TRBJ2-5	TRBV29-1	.	TGCAGCGTGAACAGGGACGGAGAGACCCAGTACTTC	CSVNRDGETQYF
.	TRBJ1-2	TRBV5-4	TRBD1	TGTGCCAGCAGCCCAGGGGGCCGCCCCTCTATCTATGGCTACACCTTC	CASSPGGRPSIYGYTF
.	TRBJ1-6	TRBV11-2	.	TGTGCCAGCAGCGCCGGACAGATCTATAATTCACCCCTCCACTTT	CASSAGQIYNSPLHF
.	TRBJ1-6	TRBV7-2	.	TGTGCCAGCAGCTCCCGGATAAGGGGGAGCTCCTATAATTCACCCCTCCACTTT	CASSSRIRGSSYNSPLHF
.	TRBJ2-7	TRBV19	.	TGTGCCAGTAGTATCGCCCGGGATTACGAGCAGTACTTC	CASSIARDYEQYF
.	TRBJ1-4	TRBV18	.	TGTGCCAGCTCACCATTGCAGGGATCAAATAATGAAAAACTGTTTTTT	CASSPLQGSNNEKLFF
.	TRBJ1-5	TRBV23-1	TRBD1	TGCGCCAGCAGTCAATCTTTGTTCAGGGGGCGGGGGTTTAGCAATCAGCCCCAGCATTTT	CASSQSLFRGRGFSNQPQHF
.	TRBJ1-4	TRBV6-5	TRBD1	TGTGCCAGCAGTTACGCCGGACAGGGGAATGAAAAACTGTTTTTT	CASSYAGQGNEKLFF
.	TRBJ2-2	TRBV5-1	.	TGCGCCAGCAGCTTGGGTTCAGGGGCTAGCACCGGGGAGCTGTTTTTT	CASSLGSGASTGELFF
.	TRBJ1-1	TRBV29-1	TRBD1	TGCAGCGTTGGGGGACAGATGAACACTGAAGCTTTCTTT	CSVGGQMNTEAFF
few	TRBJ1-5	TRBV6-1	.	TGTGCCAGCAGTGAACTTTCCCGCGAGCCCCAGCATTTT	CASSELSREPQHF
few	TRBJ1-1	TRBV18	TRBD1	TGTGCCAGCTCACCAAGACAGGGACGGGCGGGGACTGAAGCTTTCTTT	CASSPRQGRAGTEAFF
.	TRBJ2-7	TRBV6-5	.	TGTGCCAGCAGTTCAGGGCCTCCGGGGGAAAGGGAGCAGTACTTC	CASSSGPPGEREQYF
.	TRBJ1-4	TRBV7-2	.	TGTGCCAGCAAGGGGGAGAGAGGGACTAATGAAAAACTGTTTTTT	CASKGERGTNEKLFF
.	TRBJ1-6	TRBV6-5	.	TGTGCCAGCACGGGCCAGGGACTTCATAATTCACCCCTCCACTTT	CASTGQGLHNSPLHF
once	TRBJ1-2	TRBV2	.	TGTGCCAGCGAGGCAGGGTTGGACTATGGCTACACCTTC	CASEAGLDYGYTF
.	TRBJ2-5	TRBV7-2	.	TGTGCCAGCAGCTTAAAGATCGGTAAAGGAGGCCAGTACTTC	CASSLKIGKGGQYF
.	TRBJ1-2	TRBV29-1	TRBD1	TGCAGCGTCGCCGGGACAGGCCTCCTCTTCTTC	CSVAGTGLLFF
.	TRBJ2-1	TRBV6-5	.	TGTGCCAGCAGTTACAGCAGGGGGGCAGGCCATGAGCAGTTCTTC	CASSYSRGAGHEQFF
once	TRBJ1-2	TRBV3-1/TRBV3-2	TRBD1	TGTGCCAGCAGGAGGACAGGGGGAAACTATGGCTACACCTTC	CASRRTGGNYGYTF
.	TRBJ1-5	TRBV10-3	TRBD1	TGTGCCTCCTCCTACGGGGACAGTGTAAATCAGCCCCAGCATTTT	CASSYGDSVNQPQHF
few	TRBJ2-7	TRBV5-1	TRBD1	TGCGCCAGCAGCTTACAGGGGGCGATATACGAGCAGTACTTC	CASSLQGAIYEQYF
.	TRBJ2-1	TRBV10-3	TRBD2	TGTGCTACTAGCGGGGGCCCTCTCACGTACAATGAGCAGTTCTTC	CATSGGPLTYNEQFF
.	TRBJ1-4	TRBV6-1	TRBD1	TGTGCCAGCAGTGAAGCGTGGGGACAGGGGAAGAAGCTGTTTTTT	CASSEAWGQGKKLFF
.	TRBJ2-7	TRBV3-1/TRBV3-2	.	TGTGCCAGCAGCCAAGATCCAGGGAAAACCTACGAGCAGTACTTC	CASSQDPGKTYEQYF
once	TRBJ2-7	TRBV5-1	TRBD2	TGCGCCAGCAGCTTCCTAGCGGGCTCCTACGAGCAGTACTTC	CASSFLAGSYEQYF
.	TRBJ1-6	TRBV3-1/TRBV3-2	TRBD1	TGTGCCAGCAGCCAGCCCGCAGGGGGAAACAATTCACCCCTCCACTTT	CASSQPAGGNNSPLHF
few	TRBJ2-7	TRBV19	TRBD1	TGTGCCAGTAGTACCCAAAGAGACAGGGGTGCCTACGAGCAGTACTTC	CASSTQRDRGAYEQYF
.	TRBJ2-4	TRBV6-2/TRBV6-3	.	TGTGCCAGCACCCCTGGGGGGTCTAGAGCCAAAAACATTCAGTACTTC	CASTPGGSRAKNIQYF
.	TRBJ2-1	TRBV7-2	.	TGTGCCAGCAGCACCGGTTTTGCAGGTGAGCAGTTCTTC	CASSTGFAGEQFF
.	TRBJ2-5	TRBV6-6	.	TGTGCCAGCAGCCGGCAAGAGACCCAGTACTTC	CASSRQETQYF
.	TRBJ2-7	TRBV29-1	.	TGCAGCGTTGAAGGGGTAGGGGAGGACGGCTTCTACGAGCAGTACTTC	CSVEGVGEDGFYEQYF
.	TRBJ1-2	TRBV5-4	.	TGTGCCAGCAGCGCGGAGGGACGGAACTATGGCTACACCTTC	CASSAEGRNYGYTF
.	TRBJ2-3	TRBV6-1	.	TGTGCCAGCAGTGAGGGGGCAGAACCGAATACGCAGTATTTT	CASSEGAEPNTQYF
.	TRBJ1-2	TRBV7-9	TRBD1	TGTGCCAGCAGCTTATGGGACAGGGCGGACTATGGCTACACCTTC	CASSLWDRADYGYTF
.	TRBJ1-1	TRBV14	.	TGTGCCAGCAGCCTCCAGTATAACACTGAAGCTTTCTTT	CASSLQYNTEAFF
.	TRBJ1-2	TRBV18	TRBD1	TGTGCCAGCTCCCGGGACAGGGTCTTGGGGGCTAACTATGGCTACACCTTC	CASSRDRVLGANYGYTF
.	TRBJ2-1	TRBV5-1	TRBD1	TGCGCCAGCAGCTTGGGGACAGGGTTCGACAATGAGCAGTTCTTC	CASSLGTGFDNEQFF
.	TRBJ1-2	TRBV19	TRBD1	TGTGCCAGTAGGAGAGACCGGGACAGGGTCTTATCTGGCTACACCTTC	CASRRDRDRVLSGYTF
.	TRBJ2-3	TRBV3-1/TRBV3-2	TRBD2	TGTGCCAGCAGCCCCCTAGCGGGGGGCCACACAGATACGCAGTATTTT	CASSPLAGGHTDTQYF
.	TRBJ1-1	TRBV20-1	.	TGCAGTGCTCCTACGTACACTGAAGCTTTCTTT	CSAPTYTEAFF
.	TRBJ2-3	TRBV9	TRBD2	TGTGCCAGCAGCGTAGCAGGCGGGGGGGGTATAAGCACAGATACGCAGTATTTT	CASSVAGGGGISTDTQYF
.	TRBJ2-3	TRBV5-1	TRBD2	TGCGCCAGCACATTTAGCGGGGCGGGAGATACGCAGTATTTT	CASTFSGAGDTQYF
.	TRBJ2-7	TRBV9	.	TGTGCCAGCAGCAAACAGGGAGTCGAGCAGTACTTC	CASSKQGVEQYF
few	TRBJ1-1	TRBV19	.	TGTGCCAGTAGTATGGTTCCGGGGGGCCAAGCTTTCTTT	CASSMVPGGQAFF
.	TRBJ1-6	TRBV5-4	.	TGTGCCAGCAGCTCCCCCTCGAGCTCCTATAATTCACCCCTCCACTTT	CASSSPSSSYNSPLHF
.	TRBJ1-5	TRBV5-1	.	TGCGCCAGCAGCTTGGGGGTAGGCGGGTATCAGCCCCAGCATTTT	CASSLGVGGYQPQHF
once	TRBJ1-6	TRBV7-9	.	TGTGCCAGCAGCTTGGCGCAGGGACACTCACCCCTCCACTTT	CASSLAQGHSPLHF